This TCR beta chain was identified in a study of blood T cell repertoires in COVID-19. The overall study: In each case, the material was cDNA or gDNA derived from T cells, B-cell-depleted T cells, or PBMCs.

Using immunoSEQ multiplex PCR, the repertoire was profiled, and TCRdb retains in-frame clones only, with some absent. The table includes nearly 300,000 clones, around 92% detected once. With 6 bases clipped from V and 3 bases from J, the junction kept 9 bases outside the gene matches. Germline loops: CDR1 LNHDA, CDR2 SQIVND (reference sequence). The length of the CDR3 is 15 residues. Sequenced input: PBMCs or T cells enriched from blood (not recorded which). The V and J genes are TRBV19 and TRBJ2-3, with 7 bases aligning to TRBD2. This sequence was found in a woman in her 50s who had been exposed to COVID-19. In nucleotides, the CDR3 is TGTGCCAGTAGCCAAATCGGGGGGTTGACAGATACGCAGTATTTT. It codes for CASSQIGGLTDTQYF. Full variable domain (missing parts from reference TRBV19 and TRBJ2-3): DGGITQSPKYLFRKEGQNVTLSCEQNLNHDAMYWYRQDPGQGLRLIYYSQIVNDFQKGDIAEGYSVSREKKESFPLTVTSAQKNPTAFYLCASSQIGGLTDTQYFGPGTRLTVL.